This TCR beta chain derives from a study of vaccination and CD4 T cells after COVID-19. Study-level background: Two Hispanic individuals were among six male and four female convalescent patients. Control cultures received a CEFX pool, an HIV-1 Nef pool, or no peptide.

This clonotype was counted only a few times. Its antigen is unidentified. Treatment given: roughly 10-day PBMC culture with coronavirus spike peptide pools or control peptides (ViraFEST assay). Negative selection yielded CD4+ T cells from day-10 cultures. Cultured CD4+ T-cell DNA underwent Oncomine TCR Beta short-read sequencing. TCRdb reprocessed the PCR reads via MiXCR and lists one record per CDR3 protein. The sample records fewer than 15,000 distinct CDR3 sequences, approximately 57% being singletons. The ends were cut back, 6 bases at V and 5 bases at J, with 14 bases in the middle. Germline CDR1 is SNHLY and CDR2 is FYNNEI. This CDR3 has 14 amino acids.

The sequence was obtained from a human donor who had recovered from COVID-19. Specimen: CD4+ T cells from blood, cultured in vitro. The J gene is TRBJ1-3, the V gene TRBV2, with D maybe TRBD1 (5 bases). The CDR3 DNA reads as TGTGCCAGCAGCGGCCCGACAGAGAGAAACACCATATATTTT. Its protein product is CASSGPTERNTIYF.